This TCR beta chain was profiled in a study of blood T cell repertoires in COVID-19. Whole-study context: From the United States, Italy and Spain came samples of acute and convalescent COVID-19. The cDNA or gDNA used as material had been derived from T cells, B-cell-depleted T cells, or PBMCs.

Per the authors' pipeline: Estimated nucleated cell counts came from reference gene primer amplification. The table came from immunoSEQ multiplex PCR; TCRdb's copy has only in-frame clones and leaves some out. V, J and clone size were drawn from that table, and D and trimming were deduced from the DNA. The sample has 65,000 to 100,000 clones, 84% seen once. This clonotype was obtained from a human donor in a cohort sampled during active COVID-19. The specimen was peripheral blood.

The CDR3, as DNA: TGTGCCAGCAGTCCCCTAACCGATGGCTACACCTTC. Residues: CASSPLTDGYTF. The rearrangement uses TRBV28 and TRBJ1-2; D uncertain. This CDR3 spans 12 amino acids. Germline V CDR1 and CDR2: MDHEN, SYDVKM. Trimming took off 5 bases at V and 6 bases at J, with 10 bases between the two ends.